These 20 T cell receptor beta chains were all obtained from the same sample, sequenced in a study of blood T cells in healthy people across ages. Combining a sample-barcoded 5' primer with a J-beta primer mix, a second PCR ran for roughly 7 to 12 cycles. One entry per CDR3 protein, called by TCRdb with MiXCR from the 5' RACE reads. The table lists 1,300,000 or so distinct CDR3 sequences, approximately 59% of them singletons. Sequenced sample: blood. These receptors all stem from a man aged 18 to 29 in good health.

V is TRBV20-1 and J is TRBJ1-5; D call uncertain. This CDR3 is 16 amino acids long. Trimming left V 2 bases short and J 4 bases short, with 18 bases between. In germline, CDR1 is DFQATT, CDR2 SNEGSKA (reference sequence). CDR3 amino acids: CSARPAVGGWNQPQHF. The CDR3 DNA reads TGCAGTGCTAGACCCGCGGTCGGAGGTTGGAATCAGCCCCAGCATTTT.

This clonotype was seen once. One end of the junction fails to match germline, which may point to a read error. The chain combines TRBV27 with TRBJ1-2; 8 positions agree with TRBD1. CDR1 MNHEY and CDR2 SMNVEV come from the germline V gene (reference sequence). This CDR3 is built from 15 residues. The CDR3 is CASTSPGQGDYGYTF. CDR3 bases: TGTGCCAGCACCTCGCCCGGACAGGGAGACTACGGCTACACCTTC.

Notes on this clonotype: A much larger clone differs by one base, so this may be a read error. The rearrangement links TRBV27 to TRBJ2-7, with D possibly called TRBD1 or TRBD2 (5 bases each). The germline V gene encodes CDR1 MNHEY and CDR2 SMNVEV (reference sequence). Between the trimmed V and J ends, which lost 3 bases and 5 bases, there was a span of 8 bases. CDR3 length: 12 residues. Here the CDR3 DNA reads TGTGCCAGCAGTTTTGGGGGAAACGAGCAGTACTTC. The encoded protein is CASSFGGNEQYF.

With respect to this clonotype: Compared with germline, one end of the junction differs, possibly owing to a read error. The chain recombines TRBV6-1 with TRBJ1-5, with a weak D call TRBD1 (5 bases). CDR3 length: 14 residues. The germline V gene has CDR1 MNHNS and CDR2 SASEGT. Here the CDR3 DNA reads TGTGCCAGCAGTTTCGACAGAAGGGATCGGCCCCGGCATTTT. This sequence encodes CASSFDRRDRPRHF.

In its sample, this clonotype was seen a few times. This chain uses TRBV6-2 or TRBV6-3 with TRBJ1-5; perhaps TRBD1 as D (6 bases). The ends were cut back, 5 bases at V and 3 bases at J, with 14 bases in the middle. Per the germline V gene, CDR1 is MNHEY and CDR2 is SVGEGT. The CDR3 spans 15 residues. The CDR3 is CASSPGQFINQPQHF. The CDR3 coding sequence is TGTGCCAGCAGTCCCGGACAGTTTATCAATCAGCCCCAGCATTTT.

The genes are TRBV6-6 and TRBJ2-7; 7 bases fit TRBD1. The germline CDR1 and CDR2 sequences are MNHNY and SVGAGI (reference sequence). The CDR3 covers 15 residues. Germline trimming cut 4 bases from V and 3 bases from J; bases unmatched to any gene: 9. The CDR3 spells CASSCSDRELYEQYF. The CDR3 coding sequence is TGTGCCAGCAGTTGCTCTGACAGGGAGCTCTACGAGCAGTACTTC.

This clonotype was observed a handful of times. The chain employs TRBV29-1 and TRBJ2-5; TRBD1 agrees at 7 bases. Germline loops: CDR1 SQVTM, CDR2 ANQGSEA. The CDR3 has 14 amino acids. With 6 bases clipped from V and 2 bases from J, the junction kept 9 bases outside the gene matches. Here the CDR3 DNA reads TGCAGCGTCGAGACAGGGTTTGATCAAGAGACCCAGTACTTC. As protein: CSVETGFDQETQYF.

V is TRBV18 and J is TRBJ1-2, with D unresolved. Germline-derived CDR1 and CDR2 are KGHSH and LQKENI. CDR3 length: 13 residues. The ends were cut back, 3 bases at V and 3 bases at J, with 8 bases in the middle. CDR3: CASSPEVYYGYTF. DNA for the CDR3: TGTGCCAGCTCACCTGAGGTCTACTATGGCTACACCTTC.

This clonotype came up a few times. The V gene is TRBV4-2, the J gene TRBJ2-7; tentatively, D is TRBD1 (5 bases). Trimming removed 7 bases at V and 6 bases at J, with 22 bases between. Germline CDR1 reads LGHNA; CDR2 reads YNFKEQ. CDR3 length: 15 residues. CDR3 nucleotide sequence: TGTGCCAGCACACCGGAGCAGGGTTCGCCTCTCGAGCAGTACTTC. It translates to CASTPEQGSPLEQYF.

CDR3 DNA sequence: TGTGCTAGTGGTTTGGGACAGAGTTCCCAAGAGACCCAGTACTTC. Translating it yields CASGLGQSSQETQYF. The rearrangement links TRBV12-5 to TRBJ2-5; weak D call: TRBD1 (5 bases). From germline, CDR1 is LGHNT and CDR2 FRNRAP. Trimming took 1 base from V and 1 from J, leaving 10 bases between them. This CDR3 is built from 15 residues.

This clonotype was seen more than once but under ten times. V is TRBV6-5 and J is TRBJ2-7; 15 positions match TRBD2. Trimming cost V 7 bases and J 6 bases; bases outside gene matches: 16. This CDR3 comprises 18 residues. Per the germline V gene, CDR1 is MNHEY and CDR2 is SVGAGI. CDR3 in DNA: TGTGCCAGCACCCCAACCTTCCCGGGACTAGCGGGAGGAGGCGAGCAGTACTTC. It is translated as CASTPTFPGLAGGGEQYF.

The chain's CDR3 is CASSQQGFGYNSPLHF. CDR3 bases: TGCGCCAGCAGCCAACAGGGGTTTGGATATAATTCACCCCTCCACTTT. This chain uses TRBV4-1 with TRBJ1-6, with D possibly TRBD1 on 6 matching bases. Germline V gene data show CDR1 as MGHRA and CDR2 as YSYEKL. The CDR3 is 16 amino acids. V was clipped by 2 bases and J by 4 bases, with 12 bases between them.

The chain carries TRBV12-3 or TRBV12-4 and TRBJ1-4; 8 bases align to TRBD1. This CDR3 spans 16 amino acids. Germline trimming cut 5 bases from V and 0 bases from J; bases unmatched to any gene: 5. This chain's CDR3 is CASSRRDRTTNEKLFF. As DNA, the CDR3 is TGTGCCAGCAGTCGCCGGGACAGGACAACTAATGAAAAACTGTTTTTT.

The chain carries TRBV4-3 and TRBJ1-3, with D unclear. Germline assignment: CDR1 LGHNA and CDR2 YSLEER. V was shortened by 0 bases and J by 0 bases, with 9 bases between the two germline ends. CDR3 length: 16 amino acids. The CDR3 nucleotides are TGCGCCAGCAGCCAAGATTTCGCAGCCTCTGGAAACACCATATATTTT. Protein sequence: CASSQDFAASGNTIYF.

There are many counts of this clonotype. CDR3 amino acids: CASSPDLRQYSNYGYTF. CDR3 nucleotide sequence: TGTGCCAGCAGCCCGGACCTTCGTCAGTACAGTAACTATGGCTACACCTTC. V gene TRBV3-1 combines with J gene TRBJ1-2, with D unclear. V was cut by 4 bases and J by 1 base, with 19 bases left in between. This CDR3 is built from 17 residues. Germline V gives CDR1 LGHDT, CDR2 YNNKEL (reference sequence). Supplemented by reference TRBV3-1 and TRBJ1-2, the full variable domain reads DTAVSQTPKYLVTQMGNDKSIKCEQNLGHDTMYWYKQDSKKFLKIMFSYNNKELIINETVPNRFSPKSPDKAHLNLHINSLELGDSAVYFCASSPDLRQYSNYGYTFGSGTRLTVV.

This clonotype has ten or more counts. V gene TRBV29-1 combines with J gene TRBJ2-5; D gene uncertain. The CDR3 runs to 11 residues. Germline V gene lookup returns CDR1 SQVTM and CDR2 ANQGSEA. V was trimmed by 3 bases and J by 6 bases, leaving 8 bases between them. The CDR3 nucleotides read TGCAGCGTTGAGGTTGGGCAGACCCAGTACTTC. This encodes CSVEVGQTQYF.

This clonotype was seen more than once but under ten times. V and J are TRBV20-1 and TRBJ2-7; D is possibly TRBD1 (6 bases). V was cut by 0 bases and J by 4 bases, with 13 bases left in between. Germline CDR1 reads DFQATT; CDR2 reads SNEGSKA (reference sequence). There are 14 residues in the CDR3. The CDR3 reads CSARDPGTPYEQYF. Here the CDR3 DNA reads TGCAGTGCTAGAGATCCAGGGACACCGTACGAGCAGTACTTC.

V is TRBV10-3 and J is TRBJ1-2, with D perhaps matching TRBD1 (5 bases). The germline V and J ends were trimmed by 8 bases and 6 bases, with 10 bases remaining between them. Germline values: CDR1 ENHRY, CDR2 SYGVKD. The CDR3 has 11 amino acids. The CDR3 sequence is CAIGRGDGYTF. CDR3 nucleotide sequence: TGTGCCATCGGGAGAGGGGATGGCTACACCTTC.

The CDR3 loop is CSASETSGGNEQYF. The CDR3 bases are TGCAGTGCTAGCGAGACTAGCGGGGGCAATGAGCAGTACTTC. The V and J genes are TRBV20-1 and TRBJ2-7; 12 positions agree with TRBD2. Losses at the gene ends were 3 bases for V and 7 bases for J; bases not matched to a gene: 7. From germline, CDR1 is DFQATT and CDR2 SNEGSKA (reference sequence). The CDR3 totals 14 residues.

This chain uses TRBV6-5 with TRBJ2-3, with a possible D match to TRBD2 (6 bases). Trimming removed 0 bases from V and 3 bases from J, with 10 bases in between. Germline CDR1 MNHEY, CDR2 SVGAGI. The CDR3 has 15 residues. The DNA of the CDR3 is TGTGCCAGCAGTTACTCTAGCGGCGGAACAGATACGCAGTATTTT. Residues: CASSYSSGGTDTQYF.